The 11 T cell receptor beta chains in this list originate from one sample, sequenced in a study of T cells in Graves' hyperthyroidism and ophthalmopathy. Researchers took RNA transcripts and amplified the TCR beta CDR3 regions from them. The study used the HTBI primer set for a first-round RT-PCR of the TCR CDR3. TCRdb reanalysed the multiplex PCR reads using MiXCR and keeps one entry per CDR3 protein. The sample records 250,000 to 300,000 distinct CDR3 sequences, 12% to 15% being singletons. Material for sequencing was blood. The receptors originated from a woman aged 50 to 65 with Graves' hyperthyroidism that later progressed to Graves' ophthalmopathy.

The chain links TRBV12-3 or TRBV12-4 to TRBJ1-4; a weak D match, TRBD1 (6 bases). The length of the CDR3 is 15 residues. V shed 3 bases and J shed 6 bases, with 14 bases lying between them. CDR3 sequence reads: CASSFVLGGYEKLFF. DNA of the CDR3: TGTGCCAGCAGTTTTGTGTTAGGGGGATATGAAAAACTGTTTTTT.

This clonotype was detected many times. The chain combines TRBV5-1 with TRBJ1-1; D gene ambiguous. This CDR3 has 16 amino acids. V lost 3 bases and J lost 5, with 20 bases in between. Germline V CDR1 and CDR2: SGHRS, YFSETQ. CDR3 sequence: CASSSAASGGGTEAFF. The CDR3 DNA sequence: TGCGCCAGCAGCTCCGCCGCGAGTGGAGGTGGGACTGAAGCTTTCTTT.

This rearrangement joins TRBV10-3 to TRBJ1-2, with 11 bases lining up with TRBD1. The germline V gene has CDR1 ENHRY and CDR2 SYGVKD. The V and J ends lost 10 bases and 3 bases, in that order; junction bases with no gene match: 10. This CDR3 is built from 15 residues. CDR3: CATRSGTGGYYGYTF. The CDR3 DNA reads TGTGCCACGAGGTCCGGGACAGGGGGTTACTATGGCTACACCTTC.

On this clonotype itself: This could be a read error, since a much larger clone is one nucleotide away. This chain connects TRBV28 to TRBJ1-4; D perhaps matches TRBD1 (5 bases). V was trimmed by 11 bases and J by 4 bases, leaving 14 bases between them. CDR1 MDHEN and CDR2 SYDVKM come from the germline V gene. This CDR3 has 13 amino acids. This chain's CDR3 is CAGTGGINEKLFF. Here the CDR3 DNA reads TGTGCCGGCACTGGGGGGATTAATGAAAAACTGTTTTTT.

The chain is built from TRBV12-3 or TRBV12-4 and TRBJ1-1; a weak D match, TRBD1 (5 bases). The CDR3 spans 15 residues. The germline V and J ends were trimmed by 6 bases and 5 bases, with 19 bases remaining between them. The CDR3 sequence is CASSFHWDGRTEAFF. Written as DNA, the CDR3 is TGTGCCAGCAGCTTCCACTGGGACGGGAGGACTGAAGCTTTCTTT.

This clonotype was found many times. The chain recombines TRBV7-9 with TRBJ2-1; 10 positions match TRBD2. Losses at the gene ends were 3 bases for V and 6 bases for J; bases not matched to a gene: 5. Germline V lookup: CDR1 SEHNR, CDR2 FQNEAQ (reference sequence). The CDR3 sequence is 15 residues long. The DNA of the CDR3 is TGTGCCAGCAGCTTCGCACTAGCGGGAATCAATGAGCAGTTCTTC. Translating it yields CASSFALAGINEQFF.

This clonotype was found many times. V is TRBV2 and J is TRBJ2-5; 8 bases match TRBD1. The trim removed 6 bases at V and 10 bases at J, leaving 13 bases unmatched. CDR1 and CDR2 (germline): SNHLY, FYNNEI. The CDR3 loop spans 14 amino acids. The CDR3 loop is CASRDRAPGGDQYF. CDR3 sequence (DNA): TGTGCCAGCAGGGACAGGGCCCCTGGGGGAGACCAGTACTTC.

This clonotype came up many times. The chain has TRBV28 and TRBJ1-4, with D hard to call. CDR1 is MDHEN and CDR2 is SYDVKM in the germline V gene. V dropped 3 bases and J dropped 4 bases, with 12 bases sitting between them. The CDR3 covers 15 residues. For the CDR3, the DNA is TGTGCCAGCAGTTTTACGCTCCGGTATAATGAAAAACTGTTTTTT. It yields the protein CASSFTLRYNEKLFF.

Details on this clonotype: A much larger clone lies a single base off, so this may be a read error. This chain links TRBV12-3 or TRBV12-4 with TRBJ2-2; 10 nucleotides line up with TRBD2. This CDR3 has 16 residues. The DNA for the CDR3 is TGTGCCAGCAGTCAACTAGCGGGAACGAACACCGGGGAGCTGTCTTTT. As protein: CASSQLAGTNTGELSF.

This clonotype turned up a few times. The chain has TRBV19 and TRBJ1-2; D is uncertain. CDR3 length: 11 residues. Germline V gene lookup returns CDR1 LNHDA and CDR2 SQIVND (reference sequence). V lost 3 bases and J 8 bases, leaving 7 bases between the germline ends. CDR3 loop: CASSMLGGYTF. Here the CDR3 DNA reads TGTGCCAGTAGTATGTTAGGCGGCTACACCTTC.

This clonotype was detected many times. V is TRBV20-1 and J is TRBJ1-1, with D maybe TRBD1 (6 bases). The V gene lost 5 bases and the J gene lost 0 bases, with 16 bases spanning the gap. Germline V gene data show CDR1 as DFQATT and CDR2 as SNEGSKA (reference sequence). There are 15 residues in the CDR3. The CDR3 nucleotides read TGCAGTGCTGCCAGGGGTCTTATGGTGAACACTGAAGCTTTCTTT. This translates into CSAARGLMVNTEAFF.